A single T cell receptor beta chain is shown here with its context. The data derive from a study of blood T cell repertoires in COVID-19. The germline CDR1 and CDR2 sequences are SNHLY and FYNNEI. The CDR3 has 13 amino acids. Trimming pared 8 bases from V and 4 bases from J, leaving 12 bases between. Only in-frame clones appear in the TCRdb table, and some are missing; sequencing was by immunoSEQ multiplex PCR. The table shows 89,000 or so clones, with more than 90% occurring only once. The rearrangement uses TRBV2 and TRBJ2-1, with D unclear. This clonotype was obtained from a human donor with active COVID-19. The donor label of this sample is uncertain. The sequenced sample was peripheral blood. CDR3 amino acids: CASVGGGYNEQFF. The CDR3 bases are TGTGCCAGCGTTGGTGGCGGATACAATGAGCAGTTCTTC.